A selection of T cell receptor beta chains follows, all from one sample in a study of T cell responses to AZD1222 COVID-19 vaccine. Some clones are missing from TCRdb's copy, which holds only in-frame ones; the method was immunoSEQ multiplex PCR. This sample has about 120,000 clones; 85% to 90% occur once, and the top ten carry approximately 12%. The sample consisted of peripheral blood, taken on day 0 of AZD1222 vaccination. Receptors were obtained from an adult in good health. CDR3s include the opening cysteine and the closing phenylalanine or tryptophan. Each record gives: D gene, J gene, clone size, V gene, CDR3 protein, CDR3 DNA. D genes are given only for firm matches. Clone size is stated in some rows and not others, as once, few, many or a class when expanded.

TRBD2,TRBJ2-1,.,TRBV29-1,CSVGEAGVEQFF,TGCAGCGTGGGGGAGGCGGGAGTTGAGCAGTTCTTC
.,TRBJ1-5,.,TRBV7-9,CASSFGGNSNQPQHF,TGTGCCAGCAGCTTTGGAGGGAATAGCAATCAGCCCCAGCATTTT
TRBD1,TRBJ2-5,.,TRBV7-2,CASSSGTAETQYF,TGTGCCAGCAGCTCCGGGACAGCTGAGACCCAGTACTTC
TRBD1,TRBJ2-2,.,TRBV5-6,CASSLERDRYTGELFF,TGTGCCAGCAGCTTGGAGAGGGACAGGTACACCGGGGAGCTGTTTTTT
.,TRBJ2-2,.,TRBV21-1,CASSNSSPGELFF,TGTGCCAGCAGCAACTCTAGCCCCGGGGAGCTGTTTTTT
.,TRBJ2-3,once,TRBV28,CASSLVSWGRDTDTQYF,TGTGCCAGCAGTTTGGTGTCGTGGGGGCGGGACACAGATACGCAGTATTTT
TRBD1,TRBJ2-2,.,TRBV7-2,CASRAQGAAGELFF,TGTGCCAGCAGAGCCCAGGGGGCAGCCGGGGAGCTGTTTTTT
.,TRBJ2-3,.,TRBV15,CATSRPDADTQYF,TGTGCCACCAGCCGACCGGACGCAGATACGCAGTATTTT
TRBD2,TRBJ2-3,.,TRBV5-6,CASSLTGGSTDTQYF,TGTGCCAGCAGCTTGACGGGGGGTAGCACAGATACGCAGTATTTT
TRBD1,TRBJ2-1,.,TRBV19,CASSISPGQGIQFF,TGTGCCAGTAGTATCAGTCCGGGACAGGGGATCCAGTTCTTC
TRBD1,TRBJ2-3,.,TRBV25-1,CASSERTDRGTTDTQYF,TGTGCCAGCAGTGAAAGGACGGACAGGGGGACGACAGATACGCAGTATTTT
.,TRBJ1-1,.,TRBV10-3,CAISESPANGVAFF,TGTGCCATCAGTGAGTCGCCCGCCAATGGTGTAGCTTTCTTT
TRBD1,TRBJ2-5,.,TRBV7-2,CASSPWTGEWIQYF,TGTGCCAGCAGCCCATGGACAGGGGAGTGGATCCAGTACTTC
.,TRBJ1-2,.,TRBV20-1,CSASGEVMYGYTF,TGCAGTGCTAGTGGAGAGGTCATGTATGGCTACACCTTC
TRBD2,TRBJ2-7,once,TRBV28,CASSPPPSGSLSYEQYF,TGTGCCAGCAGCCCCCCCCCTAGCGGGAGTCTCTCTTACGAGCAGTACTTC
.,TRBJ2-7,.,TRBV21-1,CASTPGAGESYEQYF,TGTGCCAGCACCCCTGGAGCGGGAGAATCCTACGAGCAGTACTTC
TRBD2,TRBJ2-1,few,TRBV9,CASSVGPGGLASNEQFF,TGTGCCAGCAGCGTAGGGCCTGGGGGACTAGCAAGTAATGAGCAGTTCTTC
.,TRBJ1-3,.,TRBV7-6,CASSLYRGNTIYF,TGTGCCAGCAGCTTATATCGGGGAAACACCATATATTTT
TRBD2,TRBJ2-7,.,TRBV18,CASSPSSGSDEQYF,TGTGCCAGCTCACCATCAAGCGGGAGTGACGAGCAGTACTTC
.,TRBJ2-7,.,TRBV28,CASSTQGLGGSYEQYF,TGTGCCAGCAGCACCCAGGGGCTCGGGGGATCCTACGAGCAGTACTTC
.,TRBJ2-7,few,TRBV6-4,CASRDSGGVVEQYF,TGTGCCAGCAGGGATTCAGGGGGGGTGGTCGAGCAGTACTTC
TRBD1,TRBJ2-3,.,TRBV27,CASTLRPRDRGYTDTQYF,TGTGCCAGCACCCTCCGGCCCCGGGACAGGGGATACACAGATACGCAGTATTTT
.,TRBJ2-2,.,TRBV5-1,CASGSRSDSTGELFF,TGCGCCAGCGGGTCGCGATCGGACAGCACCGGGGAGCTGTTTTTT
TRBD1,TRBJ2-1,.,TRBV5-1,CASSFIGQGLSYNEQFF,TGCGCCAGCAGCTTTATAGGACAGGGGTTGTCCTACAATGAGCAGTTCTTC
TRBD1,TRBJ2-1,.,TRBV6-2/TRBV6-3,CASSLPVWDRDHNEQFF,TGTGCCAGCAGCCTCCCAGTATGGGACAGGGACCACAATGAGCAGTTCTTC
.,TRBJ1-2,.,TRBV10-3,CAISARGVVGYTF,TGTGCCATCAGTGCAAGGGGGGTAGTTGGCTACACCTTC
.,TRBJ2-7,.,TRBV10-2,CASSESTLYEQYF,TGCGCCAGCAGTGAGTCGACACTCTACGAGCAGTACTTC
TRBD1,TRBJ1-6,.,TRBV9,CASSAARGAPYNSPLHF,TGTGCCAGCAGCGCCGCCAGGGGGGCACCCTATAATTCACCCCTCCACTTT
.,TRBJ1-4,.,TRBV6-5,CASTLTGNEKLFF,TGTGCCAGCACCCTTACCGGTAACGAAAAACTGTTTTTT
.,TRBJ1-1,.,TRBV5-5,CASSSVVKNTEAFF,TGTGCCAGCAGCTCGGTTGTGAAGAACACTGAAGCTTTCTTT
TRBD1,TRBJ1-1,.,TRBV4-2,CASSQARTGGTEAFF,TGTGCCAGCAGCCAGGCTAGGACAGGGGGAACTGAAGCTTTCTTT